The clone carrying this TCR beta chain was counted at least ten times. The sample originates from a study of identical twins. MiXCR, run by TCRdb on the 5' RACE reads, gives a single entry per CDR3 protein. The data hold roughly 690,000 distinct CDR3 sequences, with 5.5% to 7.5% observed a single time. CDR1 is SQVTM and CDR2 is ANQGSEA in the germline V gene. V shed 3 bases and J shed 0 bases, with 11 bases lying between them. The CDR3 is 14 residues long. The chain is built from TRBV29-1 and TRBJ1-1; no firm D call. The clonotype comes from a man aged 18 to 35 in good health. The sequenced sample was naive T cells sorted from blood. The CDR3 spells CSVEVPEMNTEAFF. In DNA form, the CDR3 reads TGCAGCGTTGAGGTCCCCGAGATGAACACTGAAGCTTTCTTT.